A single sample is the source of the 24 T cell receptor beta chains below, sequenced in a study of CD8 T cells in ankylosing spondylitis. TCRdb reprocessed the 5' RACE reads via MiXCR and lists one record per CDR3 protein. The table lists over 700,000 distinct CDR3 sequences, under 20% of them singletons. These receptors have no identified antigens. Study-wide points: Ankylosing spondylitis blood appeared to carry a characteristic TCR beta motif of several highly homologous variants.

Sequencing used blood, either unsorted or a sorted T cell fraction (not recorded which). These TCRs come from a male donor with ankylosing spondylitis.

This clonotype showed up just a few times. Written as DNA, the CDR3 is TGTGCCAGCAGCCACCTAGCAGGGGGCAATGAGCAGTTCTTC. It specifies CASSHLAGGNEQFF. The V gene is TRBV3-1, the J gene TRBJ2-1; TRBD1 matches at 7 bases. Germline loops: CDR1 LGHDT, CDR2 YNNKEL (reference sequence). CDR3 length: 14 amino acids. V gave up 3 bases and J gave up 6 bases; unmatched junction bases: 5.

This clonotype was counted between two and nine times. The chain combines TRBV18 with TRBJ2-1, with D tentatively TRBD2 (6 bases). Germline values: CDR1 KGHSH, CDR2 LQKENI. Trimming removed 5 bases from V and 0 bases from J, with 8 bases in between. This CDR3 region has 14 residues. CDR3 region: CASSAGSSYNEQFF. The CDR3 region has the DNA TGTGCCAGCTCAGCGGGGAGCTCCTACAATGAGCAGTTCTTC.

This clonotype appeared many times. This chain's CDR3 is CASSLGGSVTQTQYF. The CDR3 nucleotides are TGTGCCAGCAGCTTAGGGGGTTCGGTAACGCAGACCCAGTACTTC. The rearrangement joins TRBV7-2 to TRBJ2-5; no clear D gene. V lost 1 base and J lost 6, with 15 bases in between. This CDR3 contains 15 residues. Per germline, CDR1 SGHTA and CDR2 FQGNSA.

The chain carries TRBV27 and TRBJ1-5; no firm D call. The CDR3 contains 14 residues. V shed 0 bases and J shed 4 bases, with 7 bases lying between them. Germline CDR1 MNHEY, CDR2 SMNVEV (reference sequence). CDR3 sequence reads: CASSLSWGNQPQHF. CDR3 bases: TGTGCCAGCAGTTTATCATGGGGAAATCAGCCCCAGCATTTT.

This clonotype was found many times. J is TRBJ1-5 and V is TRBV6-1, with TRBD1 matching 7 bases. Germline-derived CDR1 and CDR2 are MNHNS and SASEGT. V lost 6 bases and J lost 3; bases outside the gene matches: 8. CDR3 length: 15 amino acids. The CDR3 bases are TGTGCCAGCAGCCCCGGACAGGTCGACAATCAGCCCCAGCATTTT. Protein: CASSPGQVDNQPQHF.

This clonotype was observed a handful of times. The chain is built from TRBV27 and TRBJ2-7; TRBD1 might be the D (6 bases). Germline V gene sequence: CDR1 MNHEY, CDR2 SMNVEV (reference sequence). The V and J ends lost 2 bases and 0 bases respectively, with 8 bases between them. This CDR3 is built from 14 residues. The CDR3 sequence is CASSLGTNSYEQYF. In DNA, the CDR3 is TGTGCCAGCAGTTTAGGGACAAACTCCTACGAGCAGTACTTC.

The table lists this clonotype with a few counts. The chain is built from TRBV21-1 and TRBJ2-7; the D call of TRBD2 is as the table states it, not checked on the DNA. TRBV21-1 is marked as a pseudogene. The CDR3 consists of 13 residues. The CDR3: CASSRVFLREQYF. The CDR3 nucleotides are TGTGCCAGCAGCAGGGTGTTCCTCCGTGAGCAGTACTTC.

This rearrangement joins TRBV15 to TRBJ1-5; maybe TRBD1 (6 bases). Trimming took off 1 base at V and 3 bases at J, with 10 bases between the two ends. There are 15 residues in the CDR3. Per germline, CDR1 LNHNV and CDR2 YYDKDF (reference sequence). CDR3 in amino acids: CATSRGRGDNQPQHF. DNA for the CDR3: TGTGCCACCAGCAGAGGAAGGGGGGACAATCAGCCCCAGCATTTT. The full variable domain, rest sourced from reference TRBV15 and TRBJ1-5, is DAMVIQNPRYQVTQFGKPVTLSCSQTLNHNVMYWYQQKSSQAPKLLFHYYDKDFNNEADTPDNFQSRRPNTSFCFLDIRSPGLGDTAMYLCATSRGRGDNQPQHFGDGTRLSIL.

The table lists this clonotype with a count of one. This chain joins TRBV7-2 and TRBJ2-4; D gene unclear. From germline, CDR1 is SGHTA and CDR2 FQGNSA. V was pared by 5 bases and J by 1 base, with 9 bases between. This CDR3 is 14 amino acids long. The CDR3 protein is CASSGMRAKNIQYF. CDR3 DNA: TGTGCCAGCAGCGGGATGAGGGCCAAAAACATTCAGTACTTC.

This clonotype was observed once. J is TRBJ2-7 and V is TRBV7-8; 8 bases match TRBD2. Germline V gene sequence: CDR1 SGHVS, CDR2 FQNEAQ. This CDR3 has 16 residues. V shed 5 bases, J shed 4 bases, and the junction held 13 bases outside the gene matches. CDR3 nucleotides: TGTGCCAGCAGCCCTCGTTTACCCCGGGGGGGTTACGAGCAGTACTTC. This translates into CASSPRLPRGGYEQYF.

The J gene is TRBJ2-2, the V gene TRBV5-1, with D perhaps matching TRBD1 or TRBD2 (5 bases each). Trimming removed 4 bases at V and 0 bases at J, with 13 bases between. CDR3 length equals 16 residues. Germline lookup yields CDR1 SGHRS and CDR2 YFSETQ. The CDR3 sequence is CASSPPGPSNTGELFF. The CDR3 bases are TGCGCCAGCAGCCCGCCGGGACCCTCGAACACCGGGGAGCTGTTTTTT.

This clonotype was detected only a few times. The V call is TRBV20-1, the J call TRBJ2-5; D is possibly TRBD1 (5 bases). Germline V gives CDR1 DFQATT, CDR2 SNEGSKA (reference sequence). The CDR3 runs 15 residues. V lost 1 base, J lost 0 bases, and 12 bases lay in between. CDR3 sequence reads: CSARGGEPYQETQYF. CDR3 nucleotides: TGCAGTGCTAGAGGGGGCGAGCCCTACCAAGAGACCCAGTACTTC.

This clonotype was counted a few times. The chain has TRBV7-9 and TRBJ2-3; 9 bases map to TRBD1. The CDR3 length is 17 residues. CDR1 and CDR2 (germline): SEHNR, FQNEAQ (reference sequence). With V trimmed by 4 bases and J by 0 bases, 8 bases remained unmatched. The CDR3 reads CASSWGQGGVSTDTQYF. CDR3 bases: TGTGCCAGCAGCTGGGGACAGGGCGGAGTAAGCACAGATACGCAGTATTTT.

The V gene is TRBV5-1, the J gene TRBJ2-7; 8 nucleotides line up with TRBD1. The CDR3 spans 13 residues. Germline assignment: CDR1 SGHRS and CDR2 YFSETQ. J gave up 5 bases and V 4 bases, and 5 bases lay outside the gene matches. CDR3 nucleotides: TGCGCCAGCAGCCCAGGGGGCGGACACGAGCAGTACTTC. Its protein product is CASSPGGGHEQYF.

The chain recombines TRBV4-1 with TRBJ2-7; no firm D call. The CDR3 is 13 amino acids. The germline CDR1 and CDR2 sequences are MGHRA and YSYEKL. Trimming took 2 bases from V and 1 from J, leaving 6 bases between them. For the CDR3, the DNA is TGCGCCAGCAGCCAACAGGTATCCTACGAGCAGTACTTC. It yields the protein CASSQQVSYEQYF.

The chain combines TRBV12-5 with TRBJ1-1; D is ambiguous. CDR3 length equals 14 residues. V was pared by 2 bases and J by 4 bases, with 11 bases between. The germline V gene encodes CDR1 LGHNT and CDR2 FRNRAP. The CDR3 region is CASGLRQEFTEAFF. The CDR3 DNA follows: TGTGCTAGTGGTTTGAGGCAGGAGTTCACTGAAGCTTTCTTT.

This chain joins TRBV7-2 and TRBJ2-1; maybe TRBD2 (6 bases). This CDR3 has 12 residues. Per the germline V gene, CDR1 is SGHTA and CDR2 is FQGNSA. V dropped 5 bases and J dropped 9 bases, with 11 bases sitting between them. CDR3: CASSGVGGEQFF. The CDR3 nucleotides are TGTGCCAGCAGCGGGGTGGGGGGTGAGCAGTTCTTC. Supplemented by reference TRBV7-2 and TRBJ2-1, the full variable domain reads GAGVSQSPSNKVTEKGKDVELRCDPISGHTALYWYRQSLGQGLEFLIYFQGNSAPDKSGLPSDRFSAERTGGSVSTLTIQRTQQEDSAVYLCASSGVGGEQFFGPGTRLTVL.

The V gene is TRBV4-2, the J gene TRBJ2-3; D may be TRBD2 (5 bases). This CDR3 region has 19 residues. Trimming stripped 1 base from V and 8 bases from J, with 28 bases between. Germline-derived CDR1 and CDR2 are LGHNA and YNFKEQ. CDR3 protein: CASSQGIYGHIVGVGTQYF. In DNA, the CDR3 is TGTGCCAGCAGCCAAGGGATCTACGGTCACATAGTCGGGGTCGGTACGCAGTATTTT.

This clonotype was found many times. The chain carries TRBV20-1 and TRBJ2-4, with D tentatively TRBD1 (6 bases). The CDR3 consists of 12 residues. V gave up 5 bases and J gave up 7 bases, with 12 bases separating them. The germline CDR1 and CDR2 sequences are DFQATT and SNEGSKA (reference sequence). The CDR3 reads CSALPGDNIQYF. CDR3 in DNA: TGCAGTGCTCTCCCAGGGGACAACATTCAGTACTTC.

This clonotype appeared a few times. The V and J genes are TRBV9 and TRBJ2-2; D not certain. Trimming pared 0 bases from V and 7 bases from J, leaving 10 bases between. Germline loops: CDR1 SGDLS, CDR2 YYNGEE. The CDR3 is 14 residues long. DNA for the CDR3: TGTGCCAGCAGCGTAGACCCCTTGGACGGGGAGCTGTTTTTT. Its protein product is CASSVDPLDGELFF. The whole variable domain, filled in from reference TRBV9 and TRBJ2-2, reads DSGVTQTPKHLITATGQRVTLRCSPRSGDLSVYWYQQSLDQGLQFLIQYYNGEERAKGNILERFSAQQFPDLHSELNLSSLELGDSALYFCASSVDPLDGELFFGEGSRLTVL.

V is TRBV19 and J is TRBJ2-3; tentative D call: TRBD2 (5 bases). Per the germline V gene, CDR1 is LNHDA and CDR2 is SQIVND (reference sequence). The CDR3 is 14 amino acids. Trimming cost V 3 bases and J 5 bases, with 12 bases left between them. CDR3 region: CASSMGGRGDTQYF. CDR3 nucleotide sequence: TGTGCCAGTAGTATGGGCGGGCGCGGAGATACGCAGTATTTT.

This clonotype occurred a few times. The CDR3 sequence is CASSPRTASSSGNTIYF. CDR3 in DNA: TGCGCCAGCAGCCCAAGGACAGCTAGTAGCTCTGGAAACACCATATATTTT. The chain couples TRBV5-1 to TRBJ1-3, with a weak D call TRBD1 (6 bases). The germline CDR1 and CDR2 sequences are SGHRS and YFSETQ. The CDR3 runs 17 residues. V was shortened by 4 bases and J by 0 bases, with 17 bases between the two germline ends.

This clonotype was detected ten times or more. The chain is built from TRBV20-1 and TRBJ2-4, with D uncertain. Trimming stripped 5 bases from V and 3 bases from J, with 17 bases between. Germline values: CDR1 DFQATT, CDR2 SNEGSKA (reference sequence). The CDR3 sequence is 15 residues long. The CDR3 sequence: CSALSPTGNKNIQYF. Written as DNA, the CDR3 is TGCAGTGCTTTATCTCCGACGGGTAACAAAAACATTCAGTACTTC.

V is TRBV5-1 and J is TRBJ1-3, with a possible D match to TRBD1 (6 bases). The germline V gene has CDR1 SGHRS and CDR2 YFSETQ. CDR3 length equals 15 residues. The V and J ends lost 0 bases and 1 base respectively, with 8 bases between them. The CDR3: CASSLGTESGNTIYF. The DNA of the CDR3 is TGCGCCAGCAGCTTGGGGACAGAGTCTGGAAACACCATATATTTT.